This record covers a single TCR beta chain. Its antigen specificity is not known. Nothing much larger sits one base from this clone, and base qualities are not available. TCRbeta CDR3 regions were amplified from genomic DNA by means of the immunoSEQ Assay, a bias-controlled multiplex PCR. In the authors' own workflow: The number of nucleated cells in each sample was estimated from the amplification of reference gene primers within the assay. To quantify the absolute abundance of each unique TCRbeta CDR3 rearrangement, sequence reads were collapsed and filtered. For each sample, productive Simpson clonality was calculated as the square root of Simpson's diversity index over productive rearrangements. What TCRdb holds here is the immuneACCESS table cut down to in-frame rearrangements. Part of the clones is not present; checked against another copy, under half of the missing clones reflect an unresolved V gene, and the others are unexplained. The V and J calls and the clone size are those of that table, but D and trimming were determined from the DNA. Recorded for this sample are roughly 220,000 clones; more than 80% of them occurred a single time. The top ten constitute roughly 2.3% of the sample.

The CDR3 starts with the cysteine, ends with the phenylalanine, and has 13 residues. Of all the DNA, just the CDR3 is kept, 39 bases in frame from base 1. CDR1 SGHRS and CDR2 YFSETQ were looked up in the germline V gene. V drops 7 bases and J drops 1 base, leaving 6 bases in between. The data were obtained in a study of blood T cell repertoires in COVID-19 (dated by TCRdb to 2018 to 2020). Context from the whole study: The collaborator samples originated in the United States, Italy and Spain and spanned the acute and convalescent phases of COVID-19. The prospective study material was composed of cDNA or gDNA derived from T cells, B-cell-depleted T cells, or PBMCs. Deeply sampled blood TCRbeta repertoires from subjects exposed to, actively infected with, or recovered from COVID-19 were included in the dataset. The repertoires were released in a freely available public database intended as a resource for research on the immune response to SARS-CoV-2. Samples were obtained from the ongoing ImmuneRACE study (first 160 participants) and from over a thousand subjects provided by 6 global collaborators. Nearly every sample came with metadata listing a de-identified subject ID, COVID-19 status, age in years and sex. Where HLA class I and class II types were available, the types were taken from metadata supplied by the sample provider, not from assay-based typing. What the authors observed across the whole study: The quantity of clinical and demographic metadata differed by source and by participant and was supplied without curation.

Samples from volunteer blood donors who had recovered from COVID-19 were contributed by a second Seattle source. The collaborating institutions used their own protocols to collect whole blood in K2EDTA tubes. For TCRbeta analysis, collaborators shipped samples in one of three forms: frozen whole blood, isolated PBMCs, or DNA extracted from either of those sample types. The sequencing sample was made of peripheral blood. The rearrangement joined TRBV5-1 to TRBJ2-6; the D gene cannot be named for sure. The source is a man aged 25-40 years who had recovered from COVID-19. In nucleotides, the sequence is TGCGCCAGCCGCCAGTCTGGGGCCAACGTCCTGACTTTC. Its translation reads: CASRQSGANVLTF.